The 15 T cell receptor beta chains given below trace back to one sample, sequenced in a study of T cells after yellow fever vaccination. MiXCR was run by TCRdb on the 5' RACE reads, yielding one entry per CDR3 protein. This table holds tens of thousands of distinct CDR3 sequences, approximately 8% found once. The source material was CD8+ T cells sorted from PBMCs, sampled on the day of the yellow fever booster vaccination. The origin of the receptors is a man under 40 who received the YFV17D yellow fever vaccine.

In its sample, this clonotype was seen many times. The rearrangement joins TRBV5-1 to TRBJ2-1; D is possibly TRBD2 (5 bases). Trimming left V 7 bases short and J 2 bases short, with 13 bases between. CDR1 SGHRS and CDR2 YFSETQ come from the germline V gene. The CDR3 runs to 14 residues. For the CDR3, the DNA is TGCGCCAGCCGTGGGGAGACGGCCTACAATGAGCAGTTCTTC. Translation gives CASRGETAYNEQFF. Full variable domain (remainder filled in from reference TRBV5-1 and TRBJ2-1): KAGVTQTPRYLIKTRGQQVTLSCSPISGHRSVSWYQQTPGQGLQFLFEYFSETQRNKGNFPGRFSGRQFSNSRSEMNVSTLELGDSALYLCASRGETAYNEQFFGPGTRLTVL.

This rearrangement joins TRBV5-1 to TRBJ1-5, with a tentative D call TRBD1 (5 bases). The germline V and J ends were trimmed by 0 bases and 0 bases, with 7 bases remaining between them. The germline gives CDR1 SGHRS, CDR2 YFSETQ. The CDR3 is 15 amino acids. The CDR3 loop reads CASSLAGFSNQPQHF. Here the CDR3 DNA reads TGCGCCAGCAGCTTGGCAGGGTTTAGCAATCAGCCCCAGCATTTT.

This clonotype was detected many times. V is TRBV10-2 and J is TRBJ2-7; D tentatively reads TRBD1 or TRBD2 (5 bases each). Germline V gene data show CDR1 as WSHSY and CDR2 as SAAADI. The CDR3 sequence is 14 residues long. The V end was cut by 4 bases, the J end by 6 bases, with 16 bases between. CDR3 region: CASSAGRVVVEQYF. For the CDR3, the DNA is TGCGCCAGCAGTGCGGGGCGGGTCGTCGTCGAGCAGTACTTC.

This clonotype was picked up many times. The CDR3 bases are TGCGCCAGCAGGGAAACAGCTAGCGGGAGTCGCGAGCAGTACTTC. This translates into CASRETASGSREQYF. The V and J genes are TRBV10-2 and TRBJ2-7, with TRBD2 matching 10 bases. CDR1 is WSHSY and CDR2 is SAAADI in the germline V gene. This CDR3 spans 15 amino acids. Unmatched junction bases numbered 11, after V lost 6 bases and J lost 6 bases.

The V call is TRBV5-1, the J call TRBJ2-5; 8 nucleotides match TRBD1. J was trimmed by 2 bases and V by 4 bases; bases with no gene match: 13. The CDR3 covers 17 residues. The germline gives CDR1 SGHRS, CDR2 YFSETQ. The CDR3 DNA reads TGCGCCAGCAGCGACACGGACAGGGTAATTTCACAAGAGACCCAGTACTTC. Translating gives CASSDTDRVISQETQYF.

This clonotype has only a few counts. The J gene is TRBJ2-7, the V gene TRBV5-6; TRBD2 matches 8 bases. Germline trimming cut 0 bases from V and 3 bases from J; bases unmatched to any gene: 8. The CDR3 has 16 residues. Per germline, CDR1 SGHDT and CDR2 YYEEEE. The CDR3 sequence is CASSLVGAGEVYEQYF. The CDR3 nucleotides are TGTGCCAGCAGCTTGGTTGGAGCGGGAGAAGTCTACGAGCAGTACTTC.

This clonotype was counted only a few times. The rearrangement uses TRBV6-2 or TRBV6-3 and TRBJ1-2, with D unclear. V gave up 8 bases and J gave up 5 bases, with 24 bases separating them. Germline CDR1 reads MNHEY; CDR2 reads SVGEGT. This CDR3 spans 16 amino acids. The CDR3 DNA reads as TGTGCCAGCTCCTCCCTCGGGGAGAATCTCCCTTATGGCTACACCTTC. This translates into CASSSLGENLPYGYTF.

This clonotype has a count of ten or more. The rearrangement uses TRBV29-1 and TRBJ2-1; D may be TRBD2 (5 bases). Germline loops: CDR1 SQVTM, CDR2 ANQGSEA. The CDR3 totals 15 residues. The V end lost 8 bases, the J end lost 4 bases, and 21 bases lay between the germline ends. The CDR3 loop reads CSLMAGSLKYNEQFF. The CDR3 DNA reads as TGCAGCCTGATGGCGGGCAGCCTCAAGTACAATGAGCAGTTCTTC.

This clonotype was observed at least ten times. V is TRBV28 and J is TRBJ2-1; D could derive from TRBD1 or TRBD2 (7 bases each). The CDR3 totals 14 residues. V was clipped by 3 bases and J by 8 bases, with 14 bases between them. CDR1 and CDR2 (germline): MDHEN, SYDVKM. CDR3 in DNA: TGTGCCAGCAGTTTCCCGCAGGGGGGGTATGAGCAGTTCTTC. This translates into CASSFPQGGYEQFF.

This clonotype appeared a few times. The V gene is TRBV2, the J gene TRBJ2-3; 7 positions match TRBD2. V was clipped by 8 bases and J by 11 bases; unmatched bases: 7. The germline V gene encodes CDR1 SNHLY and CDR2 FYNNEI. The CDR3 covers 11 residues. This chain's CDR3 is CASGGVAGQYF. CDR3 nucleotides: TGTGCCAGCGGAGGAGTAGCGGGGCAGTATTTT.

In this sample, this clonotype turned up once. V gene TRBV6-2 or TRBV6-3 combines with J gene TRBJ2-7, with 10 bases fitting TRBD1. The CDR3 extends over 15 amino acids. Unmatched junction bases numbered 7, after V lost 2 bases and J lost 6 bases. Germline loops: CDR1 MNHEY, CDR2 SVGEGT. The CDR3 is CASSYRTGGSSEQYF. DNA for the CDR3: TGTGCCAGCAGTTACCGGACAGGGGGATCATCCGAGCAGTACTTC.

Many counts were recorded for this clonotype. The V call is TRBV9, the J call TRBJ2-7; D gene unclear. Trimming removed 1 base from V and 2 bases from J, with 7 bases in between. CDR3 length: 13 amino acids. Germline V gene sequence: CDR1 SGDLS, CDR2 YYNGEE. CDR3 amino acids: CASSVKPTYEQYF. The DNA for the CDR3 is TGTGCCAGCAGCGTAAAACCTACCTACGAGCAGTACTTC. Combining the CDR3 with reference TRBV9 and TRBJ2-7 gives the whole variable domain DSGVTQTPKHLITATGQRVTLRCSPRSGDLSVYWYQQSLDQGLQFLIQYYNGEERAKGNILERFSAQQFPDLHSELNLSSLELGDSALYFCASSVKPTYEQYFGPGTRLTVT.

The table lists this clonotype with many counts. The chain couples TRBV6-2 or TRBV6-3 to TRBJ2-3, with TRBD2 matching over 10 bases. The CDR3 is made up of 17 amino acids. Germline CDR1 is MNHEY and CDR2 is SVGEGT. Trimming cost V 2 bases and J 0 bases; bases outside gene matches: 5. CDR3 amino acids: CASSYGGLAVSTDTQYF. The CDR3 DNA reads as TGTGCCAGCAGTTACGGTGGACTAGCGGTGAGCACAGATACGCAGTATTTT.

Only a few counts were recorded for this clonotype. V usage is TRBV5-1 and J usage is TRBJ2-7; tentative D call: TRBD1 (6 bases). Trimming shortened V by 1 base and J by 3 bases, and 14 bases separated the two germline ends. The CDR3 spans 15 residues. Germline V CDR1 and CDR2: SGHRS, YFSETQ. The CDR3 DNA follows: TGCGCCAGCAGCTTGAGTCAAGGACAGATCTACGAGCAGTACTTC. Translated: CASSLSQGQIYEQYF.

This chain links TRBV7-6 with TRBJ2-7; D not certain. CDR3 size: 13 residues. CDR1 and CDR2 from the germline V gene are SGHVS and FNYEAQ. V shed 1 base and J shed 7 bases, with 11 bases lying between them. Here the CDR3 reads CASSLGKVEEQYF. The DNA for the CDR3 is TGTGCCAGCAGCTTAGGAAAGGTAGAAGAGCAGTACTTC. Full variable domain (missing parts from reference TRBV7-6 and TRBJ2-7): GAGVSQSPRYKVTKRGQDVALRCDPISGHVSLYWYRQALGQGPEFLTYFNYEAQQDKSGLPNDRFSAERPEGSISTLTIQRTEQRDSAMYRCASSLGKVEEQYFGPGTRLTVT.